The clone carrying this TCR beta chain was detected many times. Its cognate antigen is unknown. This sample was taken from a study of T cells in Graves' hyperthyroidism and ophthalmopathy. Study overall: Peripheral blood was acquired at first diagnosis, ahead of any therapy whatsoever.

Germline CDR1 and CDR2: SQVTM and ANQGSEA. V shed 4 bases, J shed 4 bases, and the junction held 8 bases outside the gene matches. The CDR3 contains 14 residues. A lack of ophthalmopathy progression within 18 months defined stable Graves' hyperthyroidism. Hyperthyroidism patients were newly diagnosed, had disease duration under 2 months, and were aged 18 to 65 years. Study findings and constraints: Stable hyperthyroidism was told apart from ophthalmopathy by a model built on 13 V-J features.

It was RNA transcripts that yielded the amplified TCR beta CDR3 regions. In the first-round RT-PCR of the TCR CDR3, the HTBI primer set was used. Each CDR3 protein is one row after TCRdb ran MiXCR on the multiplex PCR reads. The table has around 290,000 distinct CDR3 sequences, roughly 13% seen once; the top ten hold roughly 7.9%. What was sequenced was blood. The source is a woman aged 40-49 years with Graves' hyperthyroidism. The V call is TRBV29-1, the J call TRBJ2-7, with 9 bases matching TRBD2. CDR3 nucleotides: TGCAGCGTTGTTGGGCTAGCGGGAAGGTACGAGCAGTACTTC. Amino acid sequence: CSVVGLAGRYEQYF.